A single sample gave rise to the 31 T cell receptor beta chains below, sequenced in a study of cytomegalovirus exposure and HLA in healthy donors. With 60 Vbeta and 13 Jbeta primers, the PCR was carried out. TCRdb's table, derived via immunoSEQ multiplex PCR, lists solely in-frame clones and lacks some. In the table there are tens of thousands of clones, about 9.5% of which are singletons. Input material: PBMCs. The source is a man aged 55 to 70 in good health and CMV-seropositive.

This clone was counted at least ten times. The chain joins TRBV10-3 to TRBJ2-4, with a weak D call TRBD1 (5 bases). From germline, CDR1 is ENHRY and CDR2 SYGVKD. This CDR3 has 13 residues. V shed 11 bases and J shed 0 bases, with 11 bases lying between them. CDR3 sequence (DNA): TGTGCCCTCTCCCAGGGAGCCAAAAACATTCAGTACTTC. Translated: CALSQGAKNIQYF.

On this clone: The junction and the germline gene differ at one end; a read error may be behind it. The chain joins TRBV7-7 to TRBJ2-1; 10 positions agree with TRBD2. Looked up from germline, CDR1 is SSHAT and CDR2 is FNYEAQ (reference sequence). This CDR3 contains 15 residues. The CDR3: CASSLEASGSGEQFF. CDR3 in DNA: TGTGCTAGCAGCTTAGAGGCTAGCGGGAGTGGTGAGCAGTTCTTC.

The chain joins TRBV19 to TRBJ2-1; D unresolved. V was clipped by 4 bases and J by 8 bases, with 9 bases between them. Germline V gene sequence: CDR1 LNHDA, CDR2 SQIVND (reference sequence). This CDR3 region has 12 residues. The CDR3 here is CASSTTRYEQFF. Here the CDR3 DNA reads TGTGCCAGTAGTACTACCCGGTATGAGCAGTTCTTC.

This rearrangement joins TRBV10-3 to TRBJ2-3, with 8 bases identical to TRBD2. The CDR3 runs to 15 residues. The ends lost 7 bases at V and 2 bases at J; junction bases unmatched: 8. CDR1 and CDR2 (germline): ENHRY, SYGVKD. CDR3 sequence: CAIKGQRENTDTQYF. The CDR3 region has the DNA TGTGCCATCAAAGGCCAGCGGGAGAACACAGATACGCAGTATTTT.

This clone was found a few times. This chain joins TRBV7-6 and TRBJ2-7, with D uncertain. The CDR3 spans 14 residues. Trimming cost V 1 base and J 3 bases, with 10 bases left between them. CDR1 SGHVS and CDR2 FNYEAQ come from the germline V gene. CDR3 in DNA: TGTGCCAGCAGCTTAGTAACGGCTAACTACGAGCAGTACGTC. Amino acid sequence: CASSLVTANYEQYV.

The table lists this clone with a few counts. This chain connects TRBV4-1 to TRBJ1-5, with TRBD1 matching over 8 bases. The CDR3 covers 17 residues. V lost 3 bases to trimming and J lost 1 base; unmatched junction nucleotides: 8. Germline CDR1 MGHRA, CDR2 YSYEKL. The CDR3 sequence: CASSQPPGGPSNQPQHF. The CDR3 coding sequence is TGCGCCAGCAGCCAGCCGCCAGGGGGCCCAAGCAATCAGCCCCAGCATTTT.

This clone was picked up one time. The V call is TRBV9, the J call TRBJ2-1; 8 bases are shared with TRBD2. The germline CDR1 and CDR2 sequences are SGDLS and YYNGEE. J was trimmed by 7 bases and V by 0 bases; bases with no gene match: 6. The CDR3 spans 15 residues. The CDR3 loop reads CASSVGVAGRNEQFF. CDR3 nucleotides: TGTGCCAGCAGCGTAGGGGTAGCGGGACGTAATGAGCAGTTCTTC.

The genes are TRBV4-1 and TRBJ2-3, with 11 positions matching TRBD2. The germline gives CDR1 MGHRA, CDR2 YSYEKL. The ends lost 4 bases at V and 1 base at J; junction bases unmatched: 7. There are 17 residues in the CDR3. CDR3 region: CASSLTTSGTRTDTQYF. Written as DNA, the CDR3 is TGCGCCAGCAGCCTGACGACTAGCGGGACCCGCACAGATACGCAGTATTTT.

J is TRBJ1-5 and V is TRBV18; D may be TRBD1 (5 bases). This CDR3 comprises 13 residues. CDR1 and CDR2 (germline): KGHSH, LQKENI. V gave up 2 bases and J gave up 11 bases, with 13 bases separating them. Here the CDR3 reads CASSPSGDRSQHF. In DNA form, the CDR3 reads TGTGCCAGCTCACCATCGGGGGATCGGTCCCAGCATTTT. Full variable domain (missing parts from reference TRBV18 and TRBJ1-5): NAGVMQNPRHLVRRRGQEARLRCSPMKGHSHVYWYRQLPEEGLKFMVYLQKENIIDESGMPKERFSAEFPKEGPSILRIQQVVRGDSAAYFCASSPSGDRSQHFGDGTRLSIL.

This clone has just a few counts. The chain has TRBV29-1 and TRBJ2-1; 10 positions match TRBD2. This CDR3 has 14 residues. CDR1 SQVTM and CDR2 ANQGSEA come from the germline V gene. Unmatched junction bases numbered 6, after V lost 2 bases and J lost 8 bases. CDR3 sequence: CSVELLAGLYEQFF. The CDR3 DNA is TGCAGCGTTGAACTACTAGCGGGACTATATGAGCAGTTCTTC.

The V gene is TRBV9, the J gene TRBJ2-1, with a tentative D call TRBD2 (6 bases). CDR3 length equals 16 residues. Germline CDR1 SGDLS, CDR2 YYNGEE. V lost 4 bases to trimming and J lost 5 bases, with 19 bases between them. CDR3: CASSYWERGGNNEQFF. CDR3 nucleotides: TGTGCCAGCAGCTACTGGGAGCGAGGAGGGAACAATGAGCAGTTCTTC.

This chain links TRBV20-1 with TRBJ1-1, with a tentative D call TRBD1 (6 bases). This CDR3 spans 10 amino acids. Germline lookup yields CDR1 DFQATT and CDR2 SNEGSKA (reference sequence). The DNA of the CDR3 is TGCGGGGGGGCGGTCACTGAAGCTTTCTTT. It codes for CGGAVTEAFF.

The chain couples TRBV29-1 to TRBJ2-7; possible D gene TRBD2, 5 bases. The CDR3 runs to 14 residues. The germline V gene encodes CDR1 SQVTM and CDR2 ANQGSEA. Trimming shortened V by 4 bases and J by 4 bases, and 17 bases separated the two germline ends. The CDR3 coding sequence is TGCAGCGTTGGTGACCGGGAAAGTGGATACGAGCAGTACTTC. It translates to CSVGDRESGYEQYF.

V usage is TRBV18 and J usage is TRBJ2-5; possibly TRBD2 for D (5 bases). The assigned J gene may be wrong: the sequence end matches TRBJ2-7 better. Germline V gene sequence: CDR1 KGHSH, CDR2 LQKENI. CDR3 size: 13 residues. The CDR3 DNA is TGTGCCAGCTCACCCGACTACTCCTACGAGCAGTACTTC. Translation: CASSPDYSYEQYF.

The V gene is TRBV28, the J gene TRBJ2-7; 11 bases are a match to TRBD2. Trimming cost V 4 bases and J 2 bases; bases outside gene matches: 7. Germline assignment: CDR1 MDHEN and CDR2 SYDVKM. This CDR3 region has 16 residues. The CDR3 DNA is TGTGCCAGCAGTTCGGCCGAGACTAGCGGGGCCTACGAGCAGTACGTC. It codes for CASSSAETSGAYEQYV.

This clone was found a few times. Its ends do not fully match the called genes, so a read error is possible. This chain links TRBV29-1 with TRBJ1-2; the match to TRBD1 covers 7 bases. The CDR3 consists of 12 residues. Looked up from germline, CDR1 is SQVTM and CDR2 is ANQGSEA. The CDR3 region is CRVEQGNYGYTF. DNA of the CDR3: TGCAGGGTTGAACAGGGGAACTATGGCTACACCTTC.

The V gene is TRBV7-2, the J gene TRBJ1-1; 9 nucleotides align to TRBD1. Per germline, CDR1 SGHTA and CDR2 FQGNSA. The CDR3 is 15 residues long. V lost 1 base, J lost 11 bases, and 11 bases stayed unmatched. The CDR3 protein is CASSLGGTGKNLAFF. CDR3 coding DNA: TGTGCCAGCAGCTTAGGTGGGACAGGGAAAAATCTGGCTTTCTTT.

V and J are TRBV10-2 and TRBJ1-1; D uncertain. Germline V gene sequence: CDR1 WSHSY, CDR2 SAAADI. Trimming stripped 8 bases from V and 2 bases from J, with 9 bases between. The CDR3 is 12 residues long. The CDR3 reads CASGRGNTEAFF. CDR3 coding DNA: TGCGCCAGCGGGCGGGGAAACACTGAAGCTTTCTTT.

This clone occurred a few times. One junction end disagrees with the germline gene, perhaps due to a read error. This chain uses TRBV2 with TRBJ2-3; D unclear. This CDR3 is 10 amino acids long. The V gene's germline CDR1 is SNHLY and CDR2 FYNNEI. CDR3 in DNA: TGTGCCAGCAGCAGAGATACGCAGTATTTT. This gives the protein CASSRDTQYF. Full variable domain (missing parts from reference TRBV2 and TRBJ2-3): EPEVTQTPSHQVTQMGQEVILRCVPISNHLYFYWYRQILGQKVEFLVSFYNNEISEKSEIFDDQFSVERPDGSNFTLKIRSTKLEDSAMYFCASSRDTQYFGPGTRLTVL.

This chain connects TRBV11-3 to TRBJ1-2; 10 bases map to TRBD1. CDR1 is SGHNT, CDR2 YENEEA, per germline. CDR3 size: 15 residues. J gave up 4 bases and V 5 bases, and 7 bases lay outside the gene matches. The CDR3 bases are TGTGCCAGCAGCCCCATCCGGGACAGGGGCTATGGCTACACCTTC. It translates to CASSPIRDRGYGYTF.

This clone has just a few counts. V is TRBV28 and J is TRBJ1-5; D might be TRBD1 (6 bases). V gave up 2 bases and J gave up 11 bases, with 16 bases separating them. The CDR3 is made up of 14 amino acids. CDR1 and CDR2 from the germline V gene are MDHEN and SYDVKM. As DNA, the CDR3 is TGTGCCAGCAGTTTAGAGGGGGGGGGAAAAGCCCAGCATTTT. Residues: CASSLEGGGKAQHF.

The V and J genes are TRBV28 and TRBJ2-1; D remains unclear. Germline loops: CDR1 MDHEN, CDR2 SYDVKM. The CDR3 runs to 12 residues. V was cut by 2 bases and J by 10 bases, with 9 bases left in between. The CDR3 DNA reads as TGTGCCAGCAGTTTACAGGCTCGGGAGCAGTTCTTC. It translates to CASSLQAREQFF.

This clone was detected only a few times. The rearrangement joins TRBV19 to TRBJ2-4; no clear D. V dropped 4 bases and J dropped 4 bases, with 14 bases sitting between them. The CDR3 totals 15 residues. Germline CDR1 is LNHDA and CDR2 is SQIVND (reference sequence). The CDR3 here is CASSTKQPQKNIQYF. The DNA of the CDR3 is TGTGCCAGTAGTACTAAACAGCCCCAAAAAAACATTCAGTACTTC.

Only a few counts were recorded for this clone. DNA of the CDR3: TGTGCCAGCAGCACTTCAGGGGGAGCGGATACGCAGTATTTT. The encoded protein is CASSTSGGADTQYF. This chain uses TRBV7-3 with TRBJ2-3; 7 nucleotides match TRBD1. Germline lookup yields CDR1 SGHTA and CDR2 FQGTGA. With V trimmed by 5 bases and J by 6 bases, 8 bases remained unmatched. The CDR3 sequence is 14 residues long.

This clone was counted between two and nine times. The chain joins TRBV6-6 to TRBJ1-5, with 7 nucleotides matching TRBD1. Trimming at V came to 5 bases and at J to 3 bases, leaving 7 bases not matched to a gene. The length of the CDR3 is 15 residues. In germline, CDR1 is MNHNY, CDR2 SVGAGI (reference sequence). The CDR3 sequence: CASSQTGTDNQPQHF. The CDR3 region has the DNA TGTGCCAGCAGTCAGACCGGGACAGACAATCAGCCCCAGCATTTT.

This clone was seen more than once but under ten times. V usage is TRBV5-1 and J usage is TRBJ2-6; TRBD1 matches at 9 bases. The germline V gene encodes CDR1 SGHRS and CDR2 YFSETQ. Trimming took 4 bases from V and 0 from J; bases not matched to a gene: 11. The CDR3 loop spans 19 amino acids. CDR3 bases: TGCGCCAGCAGCCCGGAAGGACAGGGGACGCGCTCTGGGGCCAACGTCCTGACTTTC. Amino acid sequence: CASSPEGQGTRSGANVLTF.

The chain joins TRBV2 to TRBJ2-7; TRBD1 matches at 7 bases. Germline V gene sequence: CDR1 SNHLY, CDR2 FYNNEI. V lost 2 bases, J lost 8 bases, and 18 bases stayed unmatched. The CDR3 sequence is 17 residues long. The CDR3 loop reads CASSEFSTPGTDSQQYF. The CDR3 bases are TGTGCCAGCAGTGAATTTAGCACCCCCGGGACAGACTCCCAGCAGTACTTC.

This clone occurred a few times. The chain recombines TRBV6-5 with TRBJ2-1, with 7 bases that match TRBD1. The ends lost 6 bases at V and 8 bases at J; junction bases unmatched: 4. The V gene's germline CDR1 is MNHEY and CDR2 SVGAGI. The CDR3 has 12 residues. The CDR3 is CASRNRGHEQFF. In DNA form, the CDR3 reads TGTGCCAGCAGGAACAGGGGCCATGAGCAGTTCTTC.

J is TRBJ1-5 and V is TRBV28; D not certain. Trimming removed 4 bases at V and 7 bases at J, with 17 bases between. The germline CDR1 and CDR2 sequences are MDHEN and SYDVKM. This CDR3 has 15 amino acids. The CDR3 sequence: CASSSRLPAAQPQHF. CDR3 in DNA: TGTGCCAGCAGTTCCAGACTGCCGGCGGCACAGCCCCAGCATTTT.

This clone was detected a few times. This chain joins TRBV5-1 and TRBJ1-4, with D tentatively TRBD1 (5 bases). V was pared by 4 bases and J by 7 bases, with 20 bases between. The V gene's germline CDR1 is SGHRS and CDR2 YFSETQ. The CDR3 sequence is 16 residues long. The CDR3: CASSQEEGKGSEKLFF. CDR3 nucleotide sequence: TGCGCCAGCAGCCAGGAGGAGGGGAAAGGGTCTGAAAAACTGTTTTTT.

The genes are TRBV6-1 and TRBJ1-4, with D perhaps TRBD1 (5 bases). The CDR3 runs to 16 residues. Trimming took 0 bases from V and 3 from J, leaving 11 bases between them. Germline V CDR1 and CDR2: MNHNS, SASEGT. CDR3 nucleotides: TGTGCCAGCAGTGAAGCGGGGGGGGTATCTAATGAAAAACTGTTTTTT. Amino acid sequence: CASSEAGGVSNEKLFF.